These T cell receptor beta chains were read from a single sample in a study of T cell responses to AZD1222 COVID-19 vaccine. Here immunoSEQ multiplex PCR was the method, and the copy in TCRdb shows in-frame clones only, minus some. The sample carries fewer than 150,000 clones, 93% recorded once. The sample was peripheral blood, taken 28 days after the second AZD1222 dose. These receptors originate from an adult who received the AZD1222 COVID-19 vaccine. Each CDR3 is given with its conserved first and last residue. The D gene is left open where the match is weak. Size values are once, few and many counts, or a class for expanded clones, and some rows have none.

TRBV5-6,TRBJ2-5,-,-,TGTGCCAGCAGCTTATACAGGGTGCAATCGCGGACCCAGTACTTC,CASSLYRVQSRTQYF
TRBV4-3,TRBJ2-3,-,-,TGCGCCAGCAGCAAAGGACTAAGAGATACGCAGTATTTT,CASSKGLRDTQYF
TRBV7-9,TRBJ1-1,TRBD1,-,TGTGCCAGCAGCCGGGACAGAGGGACTGAAGCTTTCTTT,CASSRDRGTEAFF
TRBV18,TRBJ2-5,TRBD1,once,TGTGCCAGCTCACCCGGGACAGGGGAAGAGACCCAGTACTTC,CASSPGTGEETQYF
TRBV19,TRBJ1-1,-,-,TGTGCCAGTACCGATAGGGCAAACACTGAAGCTTTCTTT,CASTDRANTEAFF
TRBV6-6,TRBJ1-1,-,-,TGTGCCAGCAGACCGGGAGCCAACACTGAAGCTTTCTTT,CASRPGANTEAFF
TRBV18,TRBJ2-1,-,-,TGTGCCAGCTCACGCGACGAGACGGGTGAGCAGTTCTTC,CASSRDETGEQFF
TRBV3-1/TRBV3-2,TRBJ1-6,TRBD1,-,TGTGCCAGCAGCCAAGGTGTCAGGGGGCTCCAGGGCCCTAATTCACCCCTCCACTTT,CASSQGVRGLQGPNSPLHF
TRBV12-3/TRBV12-4,TRBJ2-4,-,-,TGTGCCAGCAGGGCATTGGGCGAAAACATTCAGTACTTC,CASRALGENIQYF
TRBV7-9,TRBJ1-2,-,-,TGTGCCAGCAGCTTGGCCAGTAACTATGGCTACACCTTC,CASSLASNYGYTF
TRBV9,TRBJ2-4,-,-,TGTGCCAGCAGCGAGGGGAGTGGGCGGGCATACATTCAGTACTTC,CASSEGSGRAYIQYF
TRBV9,TRBJ1-3,-,-,TGTGCCAGCAGTCAATTAGGGACTCACTCTGGAAACACCATATATTTT,CASSQLGTHSGNTIYF
TRBV9,TRBJ1-3,-,-,TGTGCCAGAGTACAGAACTCTGGAAACACCATATATTTT,CARVQNSGNTIYF
TRBV2,TRBJ2-1,TRBD2,-,TGTGCCAGCAGCCTAGCGGGGTCCTACAATGAGCAGTTCTTC,CASSLAGSYNEQFF
TRBV5-6,TRBJ2-7,-,-,TGTGCCAGCAGCACCTTCAGGATTACTACCTACGAGCAGTACTTC,CASSTFRITTYEQYF
TRBV7-2,TRBJ1-4,-,-,TGTGCCAGCAGCTTACAGGGAGCCCGGTCTGAAAAACTGTTTTTT,CASSLQGARSEKLFF
TRBV15,TRBJ2-1,-,-,TGTGCCACCAGCAGGAGGGACGCGATCCTCTACAATGAGCAGTTCTTC,CATSRRDAILYNEQFF
TRBV6-2/TRBV6-3,TRBJ1-1,-,-,TGTGCCAGCAGTTACGGGGGGCTGGGGACTGAAGCTTTCTTT,CASSYGGLGTEAFF
TRBV30,TRBJ1-1,TRBD1,-,TGTGCCTGGAGTGTAGGACAGGGGGCAGCAGCTTTCTTT,CAWSVGQGAAAFF
TRBV5-5,TRBJ2-1,TRBD2,-,TGTGCCAGCAGCCCAAGGACTAGCGGGGCCGGGAGTGAGCAGTTCTTC,CASSPRTSGAGSEQFF
TRBV19,TRBJ2-1,-,-,TGTGCCAGTAGTGTCCGACGCGGTGAGCAGTTCTTC,CASSVRRGEQFF
TRBV5-3,TRBJ2-1,-,once,TGTGCCAGAGGGGCCGGAAAGCAGTTCTTC,CARGAGKQFF
TRBV27,TRBJ1-1,-,-,TGTGCCAGCAGGACTGGACGGAACACTGAAGCTTTCTTT,CASRTGRNTEAFF
TRBV13,TRBJ1-1,TRBD1,-,TGTGCCAGCAGCCCTGGACAGGGTAACACTGAAGCTTTCTTT,CASSPGQGNTEAFF
TRBV29-1,TRBJ2-2,-,-,TGCAGCGTTGAAGATCGAGTAGACTCCGGGGAGCTGTTTTTT,CSVEDRVDSGELFF
TRBV7-9,TRBJ2-2,-,-,TGTGCCAGCAGCGATGGGGTTTATGGCGGGGAGCTGTTTTTT,CASSDGVYGGELFF
TRBV3-1/TRBV3-2,TRBJ1-2,TRBD1,-,TGTGCCAGCAGCCCCCGGGACAGGGACGGTGGCTACACCTTC,CASSPRDRDGGYTF
TRBV6-2/TRBV6-3,TRBJ2-1,TRBD2,-,TGTGCCAGCAGTTCAGCGGGGGGCGCCTACAATGAGCAGTTCTTC,CASSSAGGAYNEQFF
TRBV30,TRBJ2-3,-,-,TGTGCCTGGAGTGTACTCGGGAGCGCAGATACGCAGTATTTT,CAWSVLGSADTQYF
TRBV6-1,TRBJ1-2,-,-,TGTGCCAGCAGTGAAGACGGGGATAAGTATGGCTACACCTTC,CASSEDGDKYGYTF